This passage covers 7 T cell receptor beta chains from one sample sequenced in a study of shared clonotypes between healthy human individuals. Some clones are missing from TCRdb's copy, which holds only in-frame ones; the method was immunoSEQ multiplex PCR. Of some 2,500,000 clones listed, approximately 93% are singletons. The sequenced sample was naive CD4+ T cells from PBMCs. This sample's subset: CD45RA+ positively selected. These receptors were taken from a man between 18 and 35 years old in good health. Some clones in this sample may be carry-over from other donors' samples.

On this clone: Distinct nucleotide sequences in the sample also encode this CDR3. J is TRBJ1-1 and V is TRBV18; D perhaps matches TRBD1 (6 bases). Germline V gene lookup returns CDR1 KGHSH and CDR2 LQKENI. The ends were cut back, 2 bases at V and 4 bases at J, with 8 bases in the middle. This CDR3 contains 13 residues. The CDR3 DNA reads TGTGCCAGCTCACCAAGGGGGGGCACTGAAGCTTTCTTT. Translating gives CASSPRGGTEAFF. The full variable domain, in which reference TRBV18 and TRBJ1-1 provide the parts outside the CDR3, is NAGVMQNPRHLVRRRGQEARLRCSPMKGHSHVYWYRQLPEEGLKFMVYLQKENIIDESGMPKERFSAEFPKEGPSILRIQQVVRGDSAAYFCASSPRGGTEAFFGQGTRLTVV.

Comments on this clone: At one boundary the junction diverges from the germline segment, which might be a read error. The genes are TRBV28 and TRBJ1-2; 7 bases agree with TRBD1. The germline V gene encodes CDR1 MDHEN and CDR2 SYDVKM. CDR3 length: 15 residues. The CDR3 sequence: CASSSPGQQFYGYAF. CDR3 nucleotide sequence: TGTGCCAGCAGTTCCCCGGGACAGCAGTTCTATGGCTACGCCTTC.

This rearrangement joins TRBV7-2 to TRBJ2-7; 7 bases line up with TRBD1. The CDR3 length is 17 residues. Losses at the gene ends were 5 bases for V and 0 bases for J; bases not matched to a gene: 13. The germline V gene has CDR1 SGHTA and CDR2 FQGNSA. The CDR3 DNA is TGTGCCAGCAGCAGGAGGACCGGGACAGATACCTCCTACGAGCAGTACTTC. Translated: CASSRRTGTDTSYEQYF.

The CDR3 nucleotides are TGTGCCATCAGTGAGGCCGGGACAGAAGCTAACTATGGCTACACCTTC. It codes for CAISEAGTEANYGYTF. The J gene is TRBJ1-2, the V gene TRBV10-3, with 7 bases lining up with TRBD1. Per the germline V gene, CDR1 is ENHRY and CDR2 is SYGVKD. J gave up 0 bases and V 2 bases, and 6 bases lay outside the gene matches. The CDR3 sequence is 16 residues long.

The table lists this clone with a few counts. Other DNA sequences from this sample encode an identical CDR3 as well. V usage is TRBV5-1 and J usage is TRBJ1-2; D remains ambiguous. V shed 0 bases and J shed 4 bases, with 7 bases lying between them. CDR3 length equals 13 residues. Germline V gene data show CDR1 as SGHRS and CDR2 as YFSETQ. The CDR3 region is CASSLGSSYGYTF. CDR3 DNA: TGCGCCAGCAGCTTGGGGAGTAGCTATGGCTACACCTTC.

The chain links TRBV28 to TRBJ1-3; TRBD1 agrees at 11 bases. CDR1 is MDHEN and CDR2 is SYDVKM in the germline V gene. The CDR3 is 15 residues long. V shed 4 bases, J shed 4 bases, and the junction held 3 bases outside the gene matches. The CDR3 nucleotides are TGTGCCAGCAGTTGGGACAGGGGGTCCGGAAACACCATATATTTT. Its translation: CASSWDRGSGNTIYF.

To note about this clone: The sample contains more than one DNA sequence encoding this CDR3. This chain connects TRBV5-1 to TRBJ1-3; 7 bases line up with TRBD1. With 0 bases clipped from V and 0 bases from J, the junction kept 3 bases outside the gene matches. This CDR3 is built from 16 residues. CDR1 is SGHRS and CDR2 is YFSETQ in the germline V gene. CDR3 bases: TGCGCCAGCAGCTTGGGGGCAGGGGGCTCTGGAAACACCATATATTTT. Protein sequence: CASSLGAGGSGNTIYF.